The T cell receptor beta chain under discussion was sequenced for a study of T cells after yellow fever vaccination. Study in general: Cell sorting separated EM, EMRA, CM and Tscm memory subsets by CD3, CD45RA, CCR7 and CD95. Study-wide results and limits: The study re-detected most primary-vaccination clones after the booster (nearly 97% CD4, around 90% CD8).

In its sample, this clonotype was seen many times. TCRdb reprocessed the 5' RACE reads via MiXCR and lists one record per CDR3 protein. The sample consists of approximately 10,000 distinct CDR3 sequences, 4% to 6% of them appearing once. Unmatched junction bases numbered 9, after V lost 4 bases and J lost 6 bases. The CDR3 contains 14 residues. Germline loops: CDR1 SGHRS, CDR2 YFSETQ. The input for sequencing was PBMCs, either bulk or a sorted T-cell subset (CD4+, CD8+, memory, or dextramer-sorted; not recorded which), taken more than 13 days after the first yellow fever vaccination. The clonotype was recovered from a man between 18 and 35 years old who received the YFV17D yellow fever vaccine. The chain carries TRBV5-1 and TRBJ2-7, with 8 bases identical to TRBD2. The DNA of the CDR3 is TGCGCCAGCAGCGGTTCGGGGGGGCCCGCCGAGCAGTACTTC. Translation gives CASSGSGGPAEQYF.